This T cell receptor (beta chain) was sequenced in a study of blood T cell repertoires in COVID-19. Study as a whole: Sites across the United States, Italy and Spain contributed samples from acute and convalescent COVID-19. The cDNA or gDNA used as material had been derived from T cells, B-cell-depleted T cells, or PBMCs.

The CDR3 has 15 residues. Germline assignment: CDR1 SGHNT and CDR2 YYREEE (reference sequence). V gave up 5 bases and J gave up 1 base; unmatched junction bases: 5. Using immunoSEQ multiplex PCR, the repertoire was profiled, and TCRdb retains in-frame clones only, with some absent. The sample lists about 160,000 clones; 89% were seen once. The chain joins TRBV5-4 to TRBJ1-1, with TRBD1 matching 10 bases. This TCR came from a man between 60 and 75 years old with acute or convalescent COVID-19. Material: peripheral blood. This CDR3 is CASRNRDRGNTEAFF. The CDR3 nucleotides read TGTGCCAGCAGGAACCGGGACAGGGGGAACACTGAAGCTTTCTTT.